This is a list of T cell receptor beta chains from one sample in a study of identical twins. TCRdb recomputed calls from the 5' RACE reads with MiXCR, one row per CDR3 protein. The repertoire consists of approximately 680,000 distinct CDR3 sequences, with about 7.6% occurring once and the leading ten covering over 1.5%. These data were likewise used in another study, on yellow fever vaccine responses in identical twins.

The sequencing sample was made of PBMCs. These receptors were collected from a woman under 30 in good health. Each CDR3 is given with its conserved first and last residue. The D gene is left open where the match is weak. Expanded clones are given a class, and other clones once, few, many or no size at all.

J | D | size | V | CDR3 | DNA
TRBJ2-2 | TRBD2 | many | TRBV12-3/TRBV12-4 | CASRPLGWFSGENTGELFF | TGTGCCAGCAGGCCGTTAGGGTGGTTTAGCGGGGAGAACACCGGGGAGCTGTTTTTT
TRBJ1-6 | TRBD1 | few | TRBV5-4 | CASSLIAGQGDSPLHF | TGTGCCAGCAGCTTGATAGCGGGACAGGGTGATTCACCCCTCCACTTT
TRBJ1-1 | . | many | TRBV12-3/TRBV12-4 | CASRPGGQATEAFF | TGTGCCAGCAGGCCGGGCGGGCAAGCCACTGAAGCTTTCTTT
TRBJ2-1 | . | few | TRBV20-1 | CSASPLVNNEQFF | TGCAGTGCTAGCCCACTAGTAAACAATGAGCAGTTCTTC
TRBJ2-1 | . | few | TRBV4-1 | CASSQVGRSIYNEQFF | TGCGCCAGCAGCCAAGTTGGCAGGAGTATTTACAATGAGCAGTTCTTC
TRBJ2-7 | TRBD2 | many | TRBV9 | CASSITGTSDYEQYF | TGTGCCAGCAGCATTACCGGGACTAGCGACTACGAGCAGTACTTC
TRBJ2-1 | TRBD2 | . | TRBV10-3 | CAIGRGILAGPSYNEQFF | TGTGCCATCGGGAGGGGGATTTTAGCGGGACCCTCCTACAATGAGCAGTTCTTC
TRBJ1-5 | . | few | TRBV20-1 | CSALAGQGNQPQHF | TGCAGTGCTCTCGCCGGCCAGGGAAATCAGCCCCAGCATTTT
TRBJ2-5 | TRBD2 | . | TRBV12-3/TRBV12-4 | CASSGGGVKETQYF | TGTGCCAGCAGTGGGGGGGGGGTAAAGGAGACCCAGTACTTC
TRBJ2-3 | . | many | TRBV19 | CASCDSGRTDTQYF | TGTGCCAGTTGCGATAGCGGCCGCACAGATACGCAGTATTTT
TRBJ2-5 | . | . | TRBV11-1 | CDSSLEVAGQETQYF | TGTGACAGCAGCTTAGAGGTGGCGGGTCAAGAGACCCAGTACTTC
TRBJ1-5 | . | few | TRBV28 | CASSSGLPVEHF | TGTGCCAGCAGTTCCGGGCTCCCGGTTGAGCATTTT
TRBJ1-1 | TRBD1 | . | TRBV12-5 | CASGQDRESATEAFF | TGTGCTAGTGGTCAGGACAGGGAATCCGCCACTGAAGCTTTCTTT
TRBJ1-5 | . | few | TRBV28 | CASSLTLRVGQPQHF | TGTGCCAGCAGTCTTACCCTGAGGGTAGGACAGCCCCAGCATTTT
TRBJ2-7 | . | . | TRBV18 | CASSPPYGRSYEQYF | TGTGCCAGCTCACCACCGTATGGGAGGAGCTACGAGCAGTACTTC
TRBJ2-5 | . | . | TRBV10-3 | CATQGGKETQYF | TGTGCCACACAGGGGGGGAAAGAGACCCAGTACTTC
TRBJ1-1 | . | many | TRBV7-9 | CASSPRGEPEAFF | TGTGCCAGCAGCCCTCGGGGGGAACCTGAAGCTTTCTTT
TRBJ2-7 | . | few | TRBV5-1 | CASSSMGGAAYEQYF | TGCGCCAGCAGCTCGATGGGGGGGGCCGCCTACGAGCAGTACTTC
TRBJ2-5 | . | few | TRBV18 | CASSPTGTGETQYF | TGTGCCAGCTCACCAACGGGGACGGGAGAGACCCAGTACTTC
TRBJ1-1 | . | . | TRBV16 | CASSQGGEQEAFF | TGTGCCAGCAGCCAAGGCGGGGAACAAGAAGCTTTCTTT
TRBJ2-7 | . | few | TRBV4-1 | CASSQEGGGTSTYEQYF | TGCGCCAGCAGCCAAGAGGGAGGCGGGACTTCAACCTACGAGCAGTACTTC
TRBJ2-3 | . | . | TRBV21-1 | CASSKIRRLNTDTQYF | TGTGCCAGCAGCAAAATACGCCGGCTAAACACAGATACGCAGTATTTT